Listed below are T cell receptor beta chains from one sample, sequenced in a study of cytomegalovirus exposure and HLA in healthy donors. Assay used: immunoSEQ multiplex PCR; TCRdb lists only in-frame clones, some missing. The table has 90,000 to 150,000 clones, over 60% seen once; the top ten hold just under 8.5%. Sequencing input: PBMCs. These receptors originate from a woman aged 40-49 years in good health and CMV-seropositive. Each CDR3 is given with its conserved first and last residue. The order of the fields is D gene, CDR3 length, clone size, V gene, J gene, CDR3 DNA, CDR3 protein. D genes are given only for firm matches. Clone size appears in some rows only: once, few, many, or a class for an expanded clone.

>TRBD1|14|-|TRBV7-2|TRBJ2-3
TGTGCCAGTGGACAGGGGCCAGGGAGAGATACGCAGTATTTT
CASGQGPGRDTQYF
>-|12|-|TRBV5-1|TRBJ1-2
TGCGCCAGCTCGACGGGGAACTATGGCTACACCTTC
CASSTGNYGYTF
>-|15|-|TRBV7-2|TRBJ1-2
TGTGCCAGCAGCTGGATTAGAACAGCTGATTATGGCTACACCTTC
CASSWIRTADYGYTF
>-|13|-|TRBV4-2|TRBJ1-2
TGTGCCAGCAGCCAAGCTGGGGCCGATGGCTACACCTTC
CASSQAGADGYTF
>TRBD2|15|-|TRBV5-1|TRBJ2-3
TGCGCCAGCAGCTCCGGACTAGGAAGCACAGATACGCAGTATTTT
CASSSGLGSTDTQYF
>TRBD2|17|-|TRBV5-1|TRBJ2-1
TGCGCCAGCAGCTTGGGACTAGCGGGGGGGACCTACAATGAGCAGTTCTTC
CASSLGLAGGTYNEQFF
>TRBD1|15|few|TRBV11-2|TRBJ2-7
TGTGCCAGCAGCTTAACGACAGGGGGCCCCTACGAGCAGTACTTC
CASSLTTGGPYEQYF
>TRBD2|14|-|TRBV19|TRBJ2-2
TGTGCCAGTAGTCACAGCGGGGTAATCGGGGAGCTGTTTTTT
CASSHSGVIGELFF
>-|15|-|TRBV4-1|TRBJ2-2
TGCGCCAGCAGCACGGCAGGGGGAGGCACCGGGGAGCTGTTTTTT
CASSTAGGGTGELFF
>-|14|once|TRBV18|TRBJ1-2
TGTGCCAGCTCACCACCGGCACAGGGCTATGGCTACACCTTC
CASSPPAQGYGYTF
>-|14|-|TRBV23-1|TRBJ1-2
TGCGCCAGCAGTCGAGAATTCCCAAACGATGGCTACACCTTC
CASSREFPNDGYTF
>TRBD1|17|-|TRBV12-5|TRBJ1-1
TGTGCTAGTGGTTTGGTAGCTACAGGGGGCTCGGAGACTGAAGCTTTCTTT
CASGLVATGGSETEAFF
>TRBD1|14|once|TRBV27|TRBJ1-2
TGTGCCAGCAGTCACCCGACAGGGGCGGGTGGCTACACCTTC
CASSHPTGAGGYTF
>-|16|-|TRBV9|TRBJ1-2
TGTGCCAGCAGCGAAACAGGCTTGGGGTACAACTATGGCTACACCTTC
CASSETGLGYNYGYTF
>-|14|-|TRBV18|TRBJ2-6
TGTGCCAGCTCCGGGGGAGCTGGGGCCAACGTCCTGACTTTC
CASSGGAGANVLTF
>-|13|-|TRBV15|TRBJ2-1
TGTGCCACCAGCAGAGACCGGGGTAATGAGCAGTTCTTC
CATSRDRGNEQFF
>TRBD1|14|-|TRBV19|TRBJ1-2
TGTGCCAGTCAACCGGGACAGGGCCCCTATGGCTACACCTTC
CASQPGQGPYGYTF
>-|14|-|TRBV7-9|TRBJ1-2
TGTGCCAGCAGCTTAGATCCAGCTAACTATGGCTACACCTTC
CASSLDPANYGYTF
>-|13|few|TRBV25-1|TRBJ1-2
TGTGCCAGCAGTGAATATCTGAACTATGGCTACACCTTC
CASSEYLNYGYTF
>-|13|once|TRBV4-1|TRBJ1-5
TGCGCCAGCAGCCAAGATCGGGTTAGGACCCAGCATTTT
CASSQDRVRTQHF
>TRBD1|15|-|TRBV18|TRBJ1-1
TGTGCCAGCTCACTTGGCAGGGCAGGGGGCACTGAAGCTTTCTTT
CASSLGRAGGTEAFF
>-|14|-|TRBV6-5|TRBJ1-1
TGTGCCAGCAGTTACTCGAAGGGGTGGACTGAAGCTTTCTTT
CASSYSKGWTEAFF
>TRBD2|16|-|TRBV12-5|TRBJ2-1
TGTGCTAGTGGTCCCCCGGGGGGAAACTCCTACAATGAGCAGTTCTTC
CASGPPGGNSYNEQFF
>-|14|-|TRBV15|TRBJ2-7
TGTGCCACCAGATATGCCGGGGGAAGACACGAGCAGTACTTC
CATRYAGGRHEQYF
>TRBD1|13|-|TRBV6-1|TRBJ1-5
TGTGCCAGCAGCGGGGACAGATCTCAGCCCCAGCATTTT
CASSGDRSQPQHF
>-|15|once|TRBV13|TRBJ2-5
TGTGCCAGCAGCTTAGAACACCAGGACCAAGAGACCCAGTACTTC
CASSLEHQDQETQYF
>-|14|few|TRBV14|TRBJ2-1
TGTGCCAGCAGCCAAGAATTAAGGGGCAATGAGCAGTTCTTC
CASSQELRGNEQFF
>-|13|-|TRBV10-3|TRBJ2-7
TGTGCCATCAGTACTAGGGAATACTACGAGCAGTACTTC
CAISTREYYEQYF
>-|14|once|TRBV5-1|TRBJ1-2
TGCGCCAGCAGCTTAAGGGGCCGGGGGGGAGGCTACACCTTC
CASSLRGRGGGYTF
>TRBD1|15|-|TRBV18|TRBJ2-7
TGTGCCAGCTCACCCGCTAGCCGGGCAGGGGGCGAGCAGTACTTC
CASSPASRAGGEQYF
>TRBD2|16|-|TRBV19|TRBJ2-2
TGTGCCAGTAGCCCCTGGGGAGGGCGGAACACCGGGGAGCTGTTTTTT
CASSPWGGRNTGELFF
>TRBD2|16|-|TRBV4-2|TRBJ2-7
TGTGCCAGCAGCCGGACTCTAGCGGGGGGGAACTACGAGCAGTACTTC
CASSRTLAGGNYEQYF
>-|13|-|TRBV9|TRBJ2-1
TGTGCCAGCAGCGTAGTTAGCTCGGATGAGCAGTTCTTC
CASSVVSSDEQFF
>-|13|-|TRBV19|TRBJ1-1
TGTGCCAGTATGAGGGGGACGGGCACTGAAGCTTTCTTT
CASMRGTGTEAFF
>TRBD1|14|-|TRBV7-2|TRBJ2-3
TGTGCCAGCAGCTTCCAGGGGGATACAGATACGCAGTATTTT
CASSFQGDTDTQYF
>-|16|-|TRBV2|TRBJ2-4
TGTGCCAGCAGTGCCCGGCCAGGGCTAGCCAAAAACATTCAGTACTTC
CASSARPGLAKNIQYF
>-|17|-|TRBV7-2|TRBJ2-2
TGTGCCAGCAGCTTTAAGGGGACTCGGTTTAACACCGGGGAGCTGTTTTTT
CASSFKGTRFNTGELFF
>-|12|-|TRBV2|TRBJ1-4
TGTGCCAGCAGTGACAGGAATGAAAAACTGTTTTTT
CASSDRNEKLFF
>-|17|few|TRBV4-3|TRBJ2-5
TGCGCCAGCAGCCAAGCAGGGACTGTCCGGGGTCAAGAGACCCAGTACTTC
CASSQAGTVRGQETQYF
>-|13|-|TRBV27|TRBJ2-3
TGTGCCAGCAGCTTCCTTAGCGGCGGAACGCAGTATTTT
CASSFLSGGTQYF
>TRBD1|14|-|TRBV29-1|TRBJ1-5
TGCAGCGTTGTTACAGGGGCCAGCAATCAGCCCCAGCATTTT
CSVVTGASNQPQHF
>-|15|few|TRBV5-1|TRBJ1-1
TGCGCCAGCAGCCCCCAGGGGCATAGTAGCACTGAAGCTTTCTTT
CASSPQGHSSTEAFF
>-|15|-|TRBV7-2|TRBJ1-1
TGTGCCAGCAGCGTAGCGAGGATTGGCTCCCGAGGGGCTTTCTTT
CASSVARIGSRGAFF
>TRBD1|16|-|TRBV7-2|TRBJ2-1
TGTGCCAGCAGCTCACTGGCCGGGACAGCCTTGGGTGAGCAGTTCTTC
CASSSLAGTALGEQFF
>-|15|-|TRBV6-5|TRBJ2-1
TGTGCCAGCAGTCCCCAACGCGGGGGCCCCAATGAGCAGTTCTTC
CASSPQRGGPNEQFF
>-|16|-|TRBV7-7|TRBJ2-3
TGTGCCAGCAGCCCCTTTCCCCGGGGAGCCGGAGATACGCAGTATTTT
CASSPFPRGAGDTQYF
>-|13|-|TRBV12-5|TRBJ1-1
TGTGCTAGTGGTTTGCCACAGGGAGATGAAGCTTTCTTT
CASGLPQGDEAFF
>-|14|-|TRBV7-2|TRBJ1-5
TGTGCCAGCAGCTTATTGCAGGGCGGTCAGCCCCAGCATTTT
CASSLLQGGQPQHF
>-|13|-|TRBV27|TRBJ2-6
TGTGCCAGCAGCCGCTCTGGGGCCAACGTCCTGACTTTC
CASSRSGANVLTF
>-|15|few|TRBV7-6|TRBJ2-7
TGTGCCAGCAGCTTCGAGGATCGACCTACCTACGAGCAGTACTTC
CASSFEDRPTYEQYF